This T cell receptor beta chain was profiled in a study of blood T cell repertoires in COVID-19. Between the trimmed V and J ends, which lost 0 bases and 9 bases, there was a span of 12 bases. CDR1 is SGHAT, CDR2 FQNNGV, per germline. CDR3 length: 15 amino acids. Generated by immunoSEQ multiplex PCR, the TCRdb table keeps only in-frame clones and is missing some. This table holds under 300,000 clones, roughly four fifths found once. The rearrangement joins TRBV11-2 to TRBJ1-6; D gene ambiguous. The receptor was isolated from a young woman with acute or convalescent COVID-19. Sequences were obtained from peripheral blood. CDR3 amino acids: CASSLDLGGISPLHF. In nucleotides, the CDR3 is TGTGCCAGCAGCTTAGATCTAGGAGGTATTTCACCCCTCCACTTT. The variable domain in full, with the rest retrieved from reference TRBV11-2 and TRBJ1-6, is EAGVAQSPRYKIIEKRQSVAFWCNPISGHATLYWYQQILGQGPKLLIQFQNNGVVDDSQLPKDRFSAERLKGVDSTLKIQPAKLEDSAVYLCASSLDLGGISPLHFGNGTRLTVT.